A selection of T cell receptor beta chains follows, all from one sample in a study of beta chain features in type 1 diabetes. Method: immunoSEQ multiplex PCR; TCRdb's copy keeps in-frame clones and lacks some. This sample has approximately 730,000 clones, with around an eighth found just once. Sequencing was carried out using naive CD4+ T cells from blood. These receptors came from a young man with type 1 diabetes. CDR3s include the opening cysteine and the closing phenylalanine or tryptophan. The D gene is left open where the match is weak. Clone size is shown for a subset of rows, as once, few, many or a class of expanded clone.

>TRBJ2-3|TRBV10-3|16|.|TRBD2
TGTGCCATCAGGGGGACTAGCGGGGGTAGCACAGATACGCAGTATTTT
CAIRGTSGGSTDTQYF
>TRBJ2-1|TRBV18|15|.|TRBD1
TGTGCCAGCTCACCTCCCGGGACAGCCTACAATGAGCAGTTCTTC
CASSPPGTAYNEQFF
>TRBJ2-1|TRBV19|15|few|TRBD1
TGTGCCAGCATACCGGGACAGGGTTTGCGGAGTGAGCAGTTCTTC
CASIPGQGLRSEQFF
>TRBJ2-1|TRBV7-3|18|.|TRBD1
TGTGCCAGCAGCCTCTCATCGCCCGTCGGGACAGGTGGGAATGAGCAGTTCTTC
CASSLSSPVGTGGNEQFF
>TRBJ1-6|TRBV9|16|.|.
TGTGCCAGCAGCGTAGACTTAAATTCGGATAATTCACCCCTCCACTTT
CASSVDLNSDNSPLHF
>TRBJ2-7|TRBV10-3|15|.|TRBD1
TGTGCCATCAGCCAGTTTGACAGGGGGGAGAGGGAGCAGTACTTC
CAISQFDRGEREQYF
>TRBJ1-4|TRBV4-1|13|few|.
TGCGCCAGCAGCCAATTCTTGAACGAAAAACTGTTTTTT
CASSQFLNEKLFF
>TRBJ1-4|TRBV29-1|12|few|.
TGCAGCGTTGGGCAGGATAATGAAAAACTGTTTTTT
CSVGQDNEKLFF
>TRBJ2-5|TRBV30|14|few|.
TGTGCCTGGAACCCCTGGAGCGCTCAAGAGACCCAGTACTTC
CAWNPWSAQETQYF
>TRBJ1-6|TRBV13|17|few|.
TGTGCCAGCAGCTTAGGAGAGGGGCGCTCCTATAATTCACCCCTCCACTTT
CASSLGEGRSYNSPLHF
>TRBJ2-7|TRBV6-5|12|.|.
TGTGCCAGCAGTCGGGACAACTACGAGCAGTACTTC
CASSRDNYEQYF
>TRBJ2-7|TRBV19|12|few|.
TGTGCCAGTAGTACTAATAACTACGAGCAGTACTTC
CASSTNNYEQYF
>TRBJ2-1|TRBV18|11|.|.
TGTGCCAGCTCACCAAGTGGTGAGCAGTTCTTC
CASSPSGEQFF
>TRBJ2-2|TRBV29-1|14|.|.
TGCAGCGTTGACAGGGGGAGGGACACCGGGGAGCTGTTTTTT
CSVDRGRDTGELFF
>TRBJ1-2|TRBV5-4|15|few|.
TGTGCCAGCTATCGAGGCGGGTCAACTAACTATGGCTACACCTTC
CASYRGGSTNYGYTF
>TRBJ1-1|TRBV29-1|10|.|.
TGCAGCGTTGACACCCCACAAGCTTTCTTT
CSVDTPQAFF
>TRBJ2-1|TRBV18|14|.|.
TGTGCCAGCTCTCCCGGGACTTCTTACAATGAGCAGTTCTTC
CASSPGTSYNEQFF
>TRBJ1-6|TRBV10-3|17|.|.
TGTGCCATCAGTGAGTCACGGGGAGGAACCTATAATTCACCCCTCCACTTT
CAISESRGGTYNSPLHF
>TRBJ1-1|TRBV10-3|13|.|.
TGTGCCATCAGAGCTAGGGACCAAGTCGAAGCTTTCTTT
CAIRARDQVEAFF
>TRBJ1-6|TRBV7-9|12|few|.
TGTGCCAGCAGCTCAGGGGACGCACCCCTCCACTTT
CASSSGDAPLHF
>TRBJ1-4|TRBV15|12|.|.
TGTGCCACCAGGCGACTTAATGAAAAACTGTTTTTT
CATRRLNEKLFF
>TRBJ1-2|TRBV6-5|14|.|.
TGTGCCAGCAGTGAAGTACGGACGGCAGGTGGCTACACCTTC
CASSEVRTAGGYTF
>TRBJ2-2|TRBV7-9|16|few|TRBD2
TGTGCCAGCAGCCGAGGGGACTACGGGGACACCGGGGAGCTGTTTTTT
CASSRGDYGDTGELFF
>TRBJ1-2|TRBV19|12|.|.
TGTGCCAGTAGTATTCGGCTTGATGGCTACACCTTC
CASSIRLDGYTF
>TRBJ2-7|TRBV10-2|12|few|TRBD2
TGCGCCAGCGGCGGACTAGCGTACGAGCAGTACTTC
CASGGLAYEQYF
>TRBJ2-7|TRBV7-9|16|.|TRBD1
TGTGCCAGCAGCTGGACCAGGGGACAGGGCGAAGACGAGCAGTACTTC
CASSWTRGQGEDEQYF
>TRBJ1-1|TRBV6-5|16|.|.
TGTGCCAGCAGTTACTCTAGCTCCGAGGGGAACACTGAAGCTTTCTTT
CASSYSSSEGNTEAFF
>TRBJ1-2|TRBV7-2|15|.|TRBD1
TGTGCCAGCAGCATAAATCCGGGACAGGGCTATGGCTACACCTTC
CASSINPGQGYGYTF
>TRBJ2-3|TRBV2|14|few|TRBD1
TGTGCCAGCAGCGGACAGGGTAGCACAGATACGCAGTATTTT
CASSGQGSTDTQYF
>TRBJ2-5|TRBV15|13|.|.
TGTGCCACCAGCAGAGATATCACGGAGACCCAGTACTTC
CATSRDITETQYF
>TRBJ2-5|TRBV5-1|14|.|TRBD2
TGCGCCAGCAGCTTGCCACTAGCGGGCGAGACCCAGTACTTC
CASSLPLAGETQYF
>TRBJ2-5|TRBV18|15|.|.
TGTGCCAGCTCACCGAACGCTTGGGAACAAGAGACCCAGTACTTC
CASSPNAWEQETQYF
>TRBJ1-3|TRBV4-1|16|few|TRBD1
TGCGCCAGCAGCCAGGGGACAGGATACTCTGGAAACACCATATATTTT
CASSQGTGYSGNTIYF
>TRBJ2-5|TRBV25-1|14|.|TRBD1
TGTGCCAGCACTGCAGGGGGCGCTTCAGAGACCCAGTACTTC
CASTAGGASETQYF
>TRBJ2-7|TRBV5-1|15|.|TRBD1
TGCGCCAGCAGCTCATCCGGGACAGGGATCTACGAGCAGTACTTC
CASSSSGTGIYEQYF
>TRBJ1-2|TRBV6-1|13|.|.
TGTGCCAGCAGTGAAAATAGTGCGGATGGCTACACCTTC
CASSENSADGYTF
>TRBJ2-7|TRBV19|12|.|TRBD1
TGTGCCAGTAGTATCCCGGGACAGGGGCAGTACTTC
CASSIPGQGQYF
>TRBJ2-1|TRBV4-1|13|few|.
TGCGCCAGCAGCCAAGATCTCTACAATGAGCAGTTCTTC
CASSQDLYNEQFF
>TRBJ1-6|TRBV5-6|18|few|.
TGTGCCAGCAGCCGACCTGACAGGCTTCTCTCCTATAATTCACCCCTCCACTTT
CASSRPDRLLSYNSPLHF
>TRBJ1-1|TRBV20-1|11|.|.
TGCAGTGTAGGGATCGACCCTGAAGCTTTCTTT
CSVGIDPEAFF
>TRBJ2-1|TRBV13|18|few|.
TGTGCCAGCAGCGTCAACAGGGTGTCCGCGAGCTCCTACAATGAGCAGTTCTTC
CASSVNRVSASSYNEQFF
>TRBJ1-2|TRBV30|13|.|TRBD1
TGTGCCTGGGACAGGGGGGCAGAAAATGGCTACACCTTC
CAWDRGAENGYTF
>TRBJ1-4|TRBV29-1|13|.|.
TGCAGCGCCCAACAGGGTGCTAATGAAAAACTGTTTTTT
CSAQQGANEKLFF
>TRBJ1-4|TRBV15|17|few|.
TGTGCCACCAGCAGAGAACACGCAGGGGCAACTAATGAAAAACTGTTTTTT
CATSREHAGATNEKLFF
>TRBJ2-5|TRBV30|11|.|.
TGTGCCTGGAGTGCTGGCGGGACCCAGTACTTC
CAWSAGGTQYF
>TRBJ2-1|TRBV9|15|.|TRBD2
TGTGCCAGCAGCGCCACTAGCGGCACCTACAATGAGCAGTTCTTC
CASSATSGTYNEQFF
>TRBJ1-1|TRBV18|14|.|.
TGTGCCAGCTCACCGGGACTGATGAACACTGAAGCTTTCTTT
CASSPGLMNTEAFF
>TRBJ2-2|TRBV5-1|14|few|.
TGCGCCAGCGGTTCGACAGGACACACCGGGGAGCTGTTTTTT
CASGSTGHTGELFF
>TRBJ1-1|TRBV27|14|.|.
TGTGCCAGCAGCCTTCAGGTTGAGAACACTGAAGCTTTCTTT
CASSLQVENTEAFF
>TRBJ2-7|TRBV7-8|12|.|.
TGTGCCAGCAGCTTGTCCCGGGCCGAGCAGTACTTC
CASSLSRAEQYF
>TRBJ2-1|TRBV2|14|.|TRBD2
TGTGCCACGGCCGGGACTAGGGTTCTCAATGAGCAGTTCTTC
CATAGTRVLNEQFF